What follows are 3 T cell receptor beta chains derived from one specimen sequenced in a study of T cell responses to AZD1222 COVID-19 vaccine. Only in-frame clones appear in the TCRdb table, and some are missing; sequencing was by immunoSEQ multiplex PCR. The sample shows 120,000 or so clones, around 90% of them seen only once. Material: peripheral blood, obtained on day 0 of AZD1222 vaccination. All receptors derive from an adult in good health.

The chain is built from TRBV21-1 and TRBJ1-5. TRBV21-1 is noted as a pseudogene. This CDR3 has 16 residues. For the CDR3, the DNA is TGTGCCAGCAGCAACAGTCCCCGAATCGAGGATCAGCCCCAGCATTTT. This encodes CASSNSPRIEDQPQHF.

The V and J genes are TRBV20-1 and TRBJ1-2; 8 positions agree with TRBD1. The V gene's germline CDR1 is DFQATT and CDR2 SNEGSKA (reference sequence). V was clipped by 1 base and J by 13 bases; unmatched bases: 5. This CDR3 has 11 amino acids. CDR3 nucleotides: TGCAGTGCTAGAGCGACAGGGGCTGCCACCTTC. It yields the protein CSARATGAATF.

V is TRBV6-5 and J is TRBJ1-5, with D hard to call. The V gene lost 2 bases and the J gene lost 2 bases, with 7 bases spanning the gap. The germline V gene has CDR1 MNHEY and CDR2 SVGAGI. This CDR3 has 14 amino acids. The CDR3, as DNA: TGTGCCAGCAGTTACGGTCCGGGCAATCAGCCCCAGCATTTT. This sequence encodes CASSYGPGNQPQHF.